The 11 T cell receptor beta chains reported below all come from one sample, sequenced in a study of blood T cell repertoires in COVID-19. Sequencing was performed with immunoSEQ multiplex PCR; in TCRdb, only in-frame clones are kept and a portion is missing. The sample has under 250,000 clones, 65% to 90% seen once. Sequenced sample: peripheral blood. The receptors here all came from a middle-aged man with COVID-19, enrolled during active disease.

The CDR3: CASSSRTGSYEQYF. The CDR3 nucleotides are TGTGCCAGCAGCTCCCGGACAGGCTCCTACGAGCAGTACTTC. The chain carries TRBV5-4 and TRBJ2-7; TRBD1 matches 7 bases. Germline values: CDR1 SGHNT, CDR2 YYREEE (reference sequence). The CDR3 spans 14 residues. The J segment lost 0 bases and the V segment lost 3 bases, leaving 3 bases of the junction unmatched.

V and J are TRBV6-6 and TRBJ1-2; 9 bases fit TRBD1. With 4 bases clipped from V and 4 bases from J, the junction kept 10 bases outside the gene matches. The CDR3 totals 16 residues. The germline V gene has CDR1 MNHNY and CDR2 SVGAGI (reference sequence). CDR3 loop: CASSSGQGHMSYGYTF. CDR3 sequence (DNA): TGTGCCAGCAGTTCCGGACAGGGGCATATGAGCTATGGCTACACCTTC.

The J gene is TRBJ2-3, the V gene TRBV6-4; 11 bases are a match to TRBD2. This CDR3 is built from 14 residues. J gave up 9 bases and V 10 bases, and 12 bases lay outside the gene matches. Germline CDR1 MRHNA, CDR2 SNTAGT. CDR3: CATKVTSGANTQYF. CDR3 DNA: TGTGCCACCAAAGTGACTAGCGGGGCAAACACGCAGTATTTT.

The CDR3 loop reads CASSYPWGTGVGEQYF. In DNA, the CDR3 is TGTGCCAGCAGTTACCCCTGGGGGACAGGGGTCGGCGAGCAGTACTTC. The genes are TRBV6-6 and TRBJ2-7; 10 positions agree with TRBD1. J lost 6 bases, V lost 2 bases, and 10 bases had no gene match. Germline CDR1 MNHNY, CDR2 SVGAGI (reference sequence). The CDR3 runs 16 residues.

The count of this clone is one. V gene TRBV7-6 combines with J gene TRBJ2-5, with 9 bases fitting TRBD1. This CDR3 has 15 residues. From germline, CDR1 is SGHVS and CDR2 FNYEAQ. With 3 bases clipped from V and 5 bases from J, the junction kept 7 bases outside the gene matches. CDR3: CASSFDRGAWETQYF. DNA for the CDR3: TGTGCCAGCAGCTTCGACAGGGGGGCCTGGGAGACCCAGTACTTC.

The chain combines TRBV13 with TRBJ2-1; 11 nucleotides match TRBD2. The CDR3 is made up of 18 amino acids. V dropped 6 bases and J dropped 2; count of bases not matched to a gene: 12. Germline lookup yields CDR1 PRHDT and CDR2 FYEKMQ (reference sequence). The CDR3 here is CASRRAGSGGAAYNEQFF. The CDR3 coding sequence is TGTGCCAGCAGGCGGGCGGGTAGCGGGGGGGCTGCCTACAATGAGCAGTTCTTC.

The chain recombines TRBV6-2 or TRBV6-3 with TRBJ1-5; TRBD1 matches at 8 bases. CDR1 and CDR2 from the germline V gene are MNHEY and SVGEGT. This CDR3 is 16 amino acids long. The V and J ends lost 5 bases and 2 bases, in that order; junction bases with no gene match: 8. The CDR3 bases are TGTGCCAGCAGTCGAATCGCAGGGGGCGGCAATCAGCCCCAGCATTTT. This codes for CASSRIAGGGNQPQHF.

This clone was seen a handful of times. The chain combines TRBV6-5 with TRBJ2-7; unclear D gene. V was cut by 2 bases and J by 0 bases, with 8 bases left in between. This CDR3 comprises 14 residues. Germline CDR1 MNHEY, CDR2 SVGAGI. This chain's CDR3 is CASSYGVSSYEQYF. DNA of the CDR3: TGTGCCAGCAGTTACGGTGTGAGCTCCTACGAGCAGTACTTC.

The chain employs TRBV28 and TRBJ2-7; D is unclear. Germline assignment: CDR1 MDHEN and CDR2 SYDVKM. This CDR3 spans 13 amino acids. Trimming removed 2 bases at V and 2 bases at J, with 7 bases between. The CDR3 reads CASSLEFPYEQYF. The CDR3 DNA follows: TGTGCCAGCAGTTTAGAGTTTCCCTACGAGCAGTACTTC.

V usage is TRBV21-1 and J usage is TRBJ2-1; the table's D gene call, TRBD2, was not cross checked with the DNA. TRBV21-1 is labeled a pseudogene. This CDR3 region has 14 residues. CDR3 DNA: TGTGCCAGCAGCAAACCCGGGGATCTTGGTGAGCAGTTCTTC. Translating gives CASSKPGDLGEQFF.

The table lists this clone with a few counts. The chain has TRBV6-2 or TRBV6-3 and TRBJ1-1; perhaps TRBD1 as D (5 bases). Germline V gives CDR1 MNHEY, CDR2 SVGEGT. CDR3 length: 12 residues. Trimming shortened V by 5 bases and J by 3 bases, and 7 bases separated the two germline ends. CDR3 in DNA: TGTGCCAGCAGTGGAGGGGACACTGAAGCTTTCTTT. Translation gives CASSGGDTEAFF.